This T cell receptor (beta chain) was recovered during a study of blood T cells in healthy people across ages. Study context: About one barcoded beta molecule per two T cells came from capture by template switching.

Trimming left V 7 bases short and J 2 bases short, with 9 bases between. Germline V CDR1 and CDR2: MDHEN, SYDVKM. The CDR3 contains 13 residues. General observations from the study: Measured against age, TCR beta diversity per million T cells decreased in a roughly linear manner. In long-lived donors, naive CD4+ cell counts and diversity exceeded those of aged donors.

A second PCR, run for about 6 to 11 cycles, used a sample-barcoded 5' primer plus a J-beta primer mix. Each cDNA molecule was tagged by a template-switch adaptor that had 12 random nucleotides. TCRdb used MiXCR to reprocess the 5' RACE reads, holding one entry per CDR3 protein. The sample records under 950,000 distinct CDR3 sequences, 20% to 25% being singletons. With regard to this clonotype: Its antigen is undetermined.

The V gene is TRBV28, the J gene TRBJ1-5; the D is unclear. Sequenced input: blood. This receptor was obtained from a man between 65 and 80 years old in good health. The CDR3 spells CASKEYGNQPQHF. CDR3 in DNA: TGTGCCAGCAAAGAGTACGGCAATCAGCCCCAGCATTTT.